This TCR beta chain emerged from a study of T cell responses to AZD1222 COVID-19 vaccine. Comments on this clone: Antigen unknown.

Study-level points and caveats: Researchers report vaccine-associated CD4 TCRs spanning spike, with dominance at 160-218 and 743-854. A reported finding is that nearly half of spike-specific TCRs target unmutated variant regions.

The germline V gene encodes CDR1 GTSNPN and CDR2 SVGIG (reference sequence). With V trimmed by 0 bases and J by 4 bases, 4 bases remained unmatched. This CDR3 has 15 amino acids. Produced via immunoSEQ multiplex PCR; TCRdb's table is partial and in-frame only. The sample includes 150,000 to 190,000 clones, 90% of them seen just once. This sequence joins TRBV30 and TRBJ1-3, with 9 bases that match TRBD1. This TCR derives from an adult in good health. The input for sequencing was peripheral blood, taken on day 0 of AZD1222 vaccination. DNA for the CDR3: TGTGCCTGGAGTGTACAGGGGGCGTACGGAAACACCATATATTTT. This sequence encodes CAWSVQGAYGNTIYF.